This T cell receptor (beta chain) was sequenced in a study of T cell changes during pregnancy in multiple sclerosis. This clone was detected once. TCRdb keeps only in-frame clones here, not all; method: immunoSEQ multiplex PCR. The sample has some 31,000 clones; about nine tenths are singletons. The sequence was collected from a female donor with multiple sclerosis, enrolled in a pregnancy study. The material was CD8+ T cells from peripheral blood mononuclear cells, obtained in the second trimester of pregnancy.

The DNA of the CDR3 is TGTGCCAGCAGTTACGATAGCGGGAGGTACGGAGATACGCAGTATTTT. It translates to CASSYDSGRYGDTQYF. The chain is built from TRBV6-5 and TRBJ2-3, with 10 nucleotides matching TRBD2. The CDR3 is 16 residues long. From germline, CDR1 is MNHEY and CDR2 SVGAGI. Trimming at V came to 2 bases and at J to 5 bases, leaving 7 bases not matched to a gene.